The 32 T cell receptor beta chains listed next were all sequenced from one sample in a study of cytomegalovirus exposure and HLA in healthy donors. PCR used 60 Vbeta primers and 13 Jbeta primers. Here immunoSEQ multiplex PCR was the method, and the copy in TCRdb shows in-frame clones only, minus some. The sample lists about 170,000 clones, over 75% occurring once. The sample taken for sequencing was PBMCs. The receptor set was obtained from a woman aged 18-29 years in good health and CMV-seronegative.

The V call is TRBV7-7, the J call TRBJ2-5; D gene uncertain. V dropped 1 base and J dropped 2 bases, with 5 bases sitting between them. The CDR3 contains 13 residues. Germline-derived CDR1 and CDR2 are SSHAT and FNYEAQ (reference sequence). CDR3 in DNA: TGTGCCAGCAGCTTAGTCCCACAAGAGACCCAGTACTTC. Encoded protein: CASSLVPQETQYF.

The gene calls are TRBV28 and TRBJ2-7; 9 nucleotides line up with TRBD2. This CDR3 comprises 14 residues. Germline V lookup: CDR1 MDHEN, CDR2 SYDVKM. J lost 6 bases, V lost 2 bases, and 5 bases had no gene match. The CDR3 bases are TGTGCCAGCAGTTTAGTGGGACTAGCTTTCGAGCAGTACTTC. Translated, it gives CASSLVGLAFEQYF. The complete variable domain, with remaining parts taken from reference TRBV28 and TRBJ2-7, reads DVKVTQSSRYLVKRTGEKVFLECVQDMDHENMFWYRQDPGLGLRLIYFSYDVKMKEKGDIPEGYSVSREKKERFSLILESASTNQTSMYLCASSLVGLAFEQYFGPGTRLTVT.

The chain recombines TRBV6-4 with TRBJ1-4; D remains ambiguous. The CDR3 contains 13 residues. CDR1 is MRHNA and CDR2 is SNTAGT in the germline V gene. V was shortened by 2 bases and J by 10 bases, with 11 bases between the two germline ends. CDR3 residues: CASSDDTMGKLFF. CDR3 nucleotides: TGTGCCAGCAGTGACGACACGATGGGAAAACTGTTTTTT.

CDR3 residues: CASSLGWGSHEQYF. In DNA form, the CDR3 reads TGTGCCAGCAGCTTGGGGTGGGGCAGTCACGAGCAGTACTTC. V is TRBV5-5 and J is TRBJ2-7, with a weak D call TRBD1 (5 bases). From germline, CDR1 is SGHKS and CDR2 YYEKEE (reference sequence). The CDR3 runs to 14 residues. Trimming stripped 0 bases from V and 5 bases from J, with 12 bases between.

J is TRBJ2-7 and V is TRBV20-1, with 9 bases fitting TRBD2. V dropped 0 bases and J dropped 9; count of bases not matched to a gene: 0. The CDR3 contains 11 residues. Germline V gene sequence: CDR1 DFQATT, CDR2 SNEGSKA (reference sequence). CDR3 amino acids: CSARELAGQYF. In DNA form, the CDR3 reads TGCAGTGCTAGAGAACTAGCGGGGCAGTACTTC.

The rearrangement links TRBV7-9 to TRBJ2-1; a possible D gene is TRBD2 (6 bases). The V gene's germline CDR1 is SEHNR and CDR2 FQNEAQ (reference sequence). V lost 4 bases and J 8 bases, leaving 12 bases between the germline ends. This CDR3 has 13 amino acids. The CDR3 DNA is TGTGCCAGCAGCTCCTCGTGGGAGGATGAGCAGTTCTTC. It yields the protein CASSSSWEDEQFF.

As regards this clone: Mismatch with germline at one junction end may stem from a read error. The chain employs TRBV14 and TRBJ1-2; 11 bases map to TRBD1. Germline CDR1 is SGHDN and CDR2 is FVKESK. The CDR3 has 16 amino acids. CDR3 sequence reads: CASSQLRGQGALGYAF. The CDR3 nucleotides read TGTGCCAGCAGCCAACTACGAGGACAGGGGGCTTTAGGCTACGCCTTC. The variable domain in full, with the rest retrieved from reference TRBV14 and TRBJ1-2, is EAGVTQFPSHSVIEKGQTVTLRCDPISGHDNLYWYRRVMGKEIKFLLHFVKESKQDESGMPNNRFLAERTGGTYSTLKVQPAELEDSGVYFCASSQLRGQGALGYAFGSGTRLTVV.

The J gene is TRBJ2-2, the V gene TRBV11-1, with D possibly matching TRBD2 (5 bases). There are 15 residues in the CDR3. Germline CDR1 and CDR2: SGHAT and FQDESV (reference sequence). V was pared by 0 bases and J by 7 bases, with 12 bases between. The DNA of the CDR3 is TGTGCCAGCAGCTTAGCGCGTGGCCGGGGCGGGGAGCTGTTTTTT. It yields the protein CASSLARGRGGELFF.

The chain joins TRBV28 to TRBJ1-1; 7 nucleotides align to TRBD1. With 7 bases clipped from V and 2 bases from J, the junction kept 7 bases outside the gene matches. CDR1 MDHEN and CDR2 SYDVKM come from the germline V gene. The CDR3 has 14 amino acids. CDR3: CASTEGQPNTEAFF. The CDR3 coding sequence is TGTGCCAGCACCGAGGGACAGCCAAACACTGAAGCTTTCTTT.

The gene calls are TRBV7-9 and TRBJ2-1, with 7 nucleotides matching TRBD1. Per the germline V gene, CDR1 is SEHNR and CDR2 is FQNEAQ (reference sequence). This CDR3 region has 15 residues. V trimming: 9 bases; J trimming: 0 bases; junction bases outside the gene matches: 8. CDR3 residues: CARDRVLSSYNEQFF. The CDR3 coding sequence is TGTGCCAGAGACAGGGTCCTTAGCTCCTACAATGAGCAGTTCTTC. Filled out from reference TRBV7-9 and TRBJ2-1, the complete variable domain reads DTGVSQNPRHKITKRGQNVTFRCDPISEHNRLYWYRQTLGQGPEFLTYFQNEAQLEKSRLLSDRFSAERPKGSFSTLEIQRTEQGDSAMYLCARDRVLSSYNEQFFGPGTRLTVL.

CDR3 coding DNA: TGTGCCAGCAGCTTGGGGAAACAGGGAACTAACTATGGCTACACCTTC. Protein product: CASSLGKQGTNYGYTF. V is TRBV5-4 and J is TRBJ1-2, with D possibly being TRBD1 (6 bases). The CDR3 spans 16 residues. CDR1 and CDR2 from the germline V gene are SGHNT and YYREEE (reference sequence). The V and J ends lost 0 bases and 0 bases respectively, with 12 bases between them.

The gene calls are TRBV7-9 and TRBJ2-1, with TRBD2 identical over 7 bases. CDR3 length: 17 residues. Trimming at V came to 5 bases and at J to 7 bases, leaving 17 bases not matched to a gene. The germline CDR1 and CDR2 sequences are SEHNR and FQNEAQ (reference sequence). The CDR3 sequence: CASSAYLSAGAANEQFF. The CDR3 region has the DNA TGTGCCAGCAGCGCCTACCTTTCGGCGGGAGCCGCAAATGAGCAGTTCTTC.

This sequence joins TRBV19 and TRBJ1-1, with a tentative D call TRBD1 (5 bases). This CDR3 has 15 amino acids. Germline V gene lookup returns CDR1 LNHDA and CDR2 SQIVND (reference sequence). V dropped 1 base and J dropped 1 base, with 10 bases sitting between them. The CDR3 region has the DNA TGTGCCAGTAGTATAGGCAGACAGAGGAACACTGAAGCTTTCTTT. This encodes CASSIGRQRNTEAFF. The whole variable domain, filled in from reference TRBV19 and TRBJ1-1, reads DGGITQSPKYLFRKEGQNVTLSCEQNLNHDAMYWYRQDPGQGLRLIYYSQIVNDFQKGDIAEGYSVSREKKESFPLTVTSAQKNPTAFYLCASSIGRQRNTEAFFGQGTRLTVV.

This rearrangement joins TRBV18 to TRBJ1-3; D unresolved. V lost 2 bases and J lost 0, with 5 bases in between. This CDR3 has 14 amino acids. CDR1 and CDR2 from the germline V gene are KGHSH and LQKENI. The CDR3 DNA follows: TGTGCCAGCTCACCAGCTAGCTCTGGAAACACCATATATTTT. It is translated as CASSPASSGNTIYF.

The chain carries TRBV18 and TRBJ1-1, with D unclear. Per germline, CDR1 KGHSH and CDR2 LQKENI. The CDR3 runs 13 residues. V dropped 6 bases and J dropped 4 bases, with 12 bases sitting between them. The CDR3 region is CASSLNEGTEAFF. The CDR3 DNA reads TGTGCCAGCTCCCTTAACGAGGGCACTGAAGCTTTCTTT.

V and J are TRBV6-1 and TRBJ2-7; tentatively, D is TRBD1 (5 bases). Germline loops: CDR1 MNHNS, CDR2 SASEGT. The V gene lost 8 bases and the J gene lost 3 bases, with 8 bases spanning the gap. The CDR3 runs to 11 residues. The CDR3 sequence: CASAQGYEQYF. CDR3 bases: TGTGCCAGCGCGCAGGGCTACGAGCAGTACTTC.

This clone was seen only once. CDR3 bases: TGTGCCATAGGACTAGCGGGAGACACCGGGGAGCTGTTTTTT. Translation: CAIGLAGDTGELFF. The genes are TRBV10-3 and TRBJ2-2; the match to TRBD2 covers 13 bases. The CDR3 totals 14 residues. Losses at the gene ends were 9 bases for V and 3 bases for J; bases not matched to a gene: 1. Germline assignment: CDR1 ENHRY and CDR2 SYGVKD.

This clone came up once. The rearrangement links TRBV7-8 to TRBJ1-4; D not resolved. Trimming removed 1 base at V and 1 base at J, with 10 bases between. The CDR3 extends over 16 amino acids. Per the germline V gene, CDR1 is SGHVS and CDR2 is FQNEAQ. CDR3 coding DNA: TGTGCCAGCAGCTTAGACTTCACGGGAACTAATGAAAAACTGTTTTTT. This sequence encodes CASSLDFTGTNEKLFF.

The chain uses TRBV10-3 and TRBJ2-3; TRBD1 aligns across 7 bases. V was pared by 3 bases and J by 4 bases, with 10 bases of the junction left unmatched. Germline values: CDR1 ENHRY, CDR2 SYGVKD. The CDR3 runs to 16 residues. This CDR3 reads CAISDDRASHPDTQYF. In DNA form, the CDR3 reads TGTGCCATCAGTGATGACAGGGCCTCTCATCCAGATACGCAGTATTTT.

The chain carries TRBV6-5 and TRBJ2-1; D is unresolved. The V end lost 1 base, the J end lost 4 bases, and 11 bases lay between the germline ends. CDR1 and CDR2 from the germline V gene are MNHEY and SVGAGI. The CDR3 runs to 15 residues. In DNA form, the CDR3 reads TGTGCCAGCAGTTACTGGCTGGCTTTGTACAATGAGCAGTTCTTC. This codes for CASSYWLALYNEQFF.

The rearrangement joins TRBV4-1 to TRBJ2-2; TRBD2 is a possible D gene (6 bases). The CDR3 is 13 residues long. CDR1 is MGHRA, CDR2 YSYEKL, per germline. Deletions cut 10 bases from V and 4 bases from J, with 13 bases between. The CDR3 DNA sequence: TGCGCCACCGGGAGAAGTGGCACCGGGGAGCTGTTTTTT. It is translated as CATGRSGTGELFF.

The CDR3 spells CASSLWGGNTEAFF. CDR3 DNA: TGTGCCAGCAGTTTATGGGGGGGAAACACTGAAGCTTTCTTT. The chain couples TRBV28 to TRBJ1-1; a weak D match, TRBD1 (5 bases). The germline CDR1 and CDR2 sequences are MDHEN and SYDVKM. The CDR3 consists of 14 residues. V lost 0 bases to trimming and J lost 2 bases, with 7 bases between them.

CDR3 loop: CASSYIQGTEAFF. Written as DNA, the CDR3 is TGTGCCAGCAGTTACATACAGGGTACTGAAGCTTTCTTT. J is TRBJ1-1 and V is TRBV6-5; tentatively, D is TRBD1 (6 bases). The CDR3 has 13 residues. Looked up from germline, CDR1 is MNHEY and CDR2 is SVGAGI. Deletions cut 2 bases from V and 5 bases from J, with 9 bases between.

The genes are TRBV2 and TRBJ1-1; D is unresolved. Per germline, CDR1 SNHLY and CDR2 FYNNEI. The CDR3 sequence is 14 residues long. V lost 8 bases and J 0 bases, leaving 13 bases between the germline ends. In nucleotides, the CDR3 is TGTGCCAGCGAAGGAAGCAGCGTGAACACTGAAGCTTTCTTT. It encodes CASEGSSVNTEAFF.

The V and J genes are TRBV6-5 and TRBJ2-2; perhaps TRBD1 as D (5 bases). Looked up from germline, CDR1 is MNHEY and CDR2 is SVGAGI. The CDR3 extends over 13 amino acids. The V gene lost 6 bases and the J gene lost 4 bases, with 9 bases spanning the gap. The CDR3 is CASRKGVTGELFF. The CDR3 nucleotides are TGTGCCAGCAGAAAAGGGGTCACCGGGGAGCTGTTTTTT.

This clone has more than one count but fewer than ten. The chain links TRBV5-1 to TRBJ2-2, with D possibly matching TRBD2 (5 bases). CDR1 and CDR2 (germline): SGHRS, YFSETQ. The CDR3 contains 17 residues. The ends were cut back, 4 bases at V and 5 bases at J, with 21 bases in the middle. CDR3 sequence: CASSGFRTGMGTGELFF. DNA of the CDR3: TGCGCCAGCAGCGGATTCAGGACCGGGATGGGTACCGGGGAGCTGTTTTTT.

The V call is TRBV27, the J call TRBJ1-1; D possibly corresponds to TRBD1 (6 bases). Germline V CDR1 and CDR2: MNHEY, SMNVEV (reference sequence). Trimming stripped 3 bases from V and 6 bases from J, with 14 bases between. The CDR3 sequence is 14 residues long. CDR3 loop: CASSFGGGRPEAFF. The CDR3 nucleotides are TGTGCCAGCAGTTTCGGGGGGGGCCGACCTGAAGCTTTCTTT.

The gene calls are TRBV7-9 and TRBJ1-2; D possibly corresponds to TRBD1 (6 bases). From germline, CDR1 is SEHNR and CDR2 FQNEAQ (reference sequence). The ends were cut back, 4 bases at V and 10 bases at J, with 10 bases in the middle. This CDR3 has 11 amino acids. CDR3 region: CASSYGGAYTF. CDR3 sequence (DNA): TGTGCCAGCAGCTACGGGGGGGCCTACACCTTC.

The CDR3 nucleotides are TGTGCCAGCAGTCTTGGGGCCAGCGCCCAAGAGACCCAGTACTTC. It encodes CASSLGASAQETQYF. The genes are TRBV6-1 and TRBJ2-5; D perhaps matches TRBD1 (5 bases). V was pared by 5 bases and J by 1 base, with 14 bases between. The CDR3 has 15 residues. Germline V CDR1 and CDR2: MNHNS, SASEGT.

V gene TRBV28 combines with J gene TRBJ2-4, with a possible D match to TRBD2 (7 bases). V was clipped by 2 bases and J by 7 bases, with 12 bases between them. Germline V gene lookup returns CDR1 MDHEN and CDR2 SYDVKM. CDR3 length: 14 residues. Here the CDR3 reads CASSLGSGGNIQYF. As DNA, the CDR3 is TGTGCCAGCAGTTTAGGATCGGGGGGCAACATTCAGTACTTC.

This rearrangement joins TRBV29-1 to TRBJ1-2, with unresolved D. This CDR3 has 12 residues. V was cut by 3 bases and J by 5 bases, with 10 bases left in between. CDR1 is SQVTM, CDR2 ANQGSEA, per germline. The CDR3 DNA follows: TGCAGCGTTGAGTACGTAGCTTATGGCTACACCTTC. It encodes CSVEYVAYGYTF. The complete variable domain, with remaining parts taken from reference TRBV29-1 and TRBJ1-2, reads SAVISQKPSRDICQRGTSLTIQCQVDSQVTMMFWYRQQPGQSLTLIATANQGSEATYESGFVIDKFPISRPNLTFSTLTVSNMSPEDSSIYLCSVEYVAYGYTFGSGTRLTVV.

The CDR3, as DNA: TGTGCCAGCAGTTTTCTAGGGGCCTCCTACGAGCAGTACTTC. Amino acids: CASSFLGASYEQYF. The chain has TRBV28 and TRBJ2-7; D perhaps matches TRBD1 (5 bases). With 3 bases removed from V and 0 bases from J, the gap between germline ends came to 9 bases. This CDR3 comprises 14 residues. Germline assignment: CDR1 MDHEN and CDR2 SYDVKM.